This T cell receptor beta chain was identified in a study of cytomegalovirus exposure and HLA in healthy donors. This CDR3 is 15 amino acids long. Trimming took 2 bases from V and 5 from J, leaving 10 bases between them. Germline CDR1 is SGHTA and CDR2 is FQGNSA. Primers: 60 Vbeta forward and 13 Jbeta reverse. Sequencing was performed with immunoSEQ multiplex PCR; in TCRdb, only in-frame clones are kept and a portion is missing. Of 75,000 to 100,000 clones in the sample, 60% to 75% are singletons; the top ten hold approximately 1.1%. This receptor was identified in a female donor in good health and CMV-seronegative. This rearrangement joins TRBV7-2 to TRBJ1-6; D not certain. Sequenced material: PBMCs. In DNA, the CDR3 is TGTGCCAGCAGCTTACGCCAGAACAATAATTCACCCCTCCACTTT. It translates to CASSLRQNNNSPLHF.